This T cell receptor beta chain was sequenced during a study of regulatory T cells in long-lasting Graves disease. Whole-study findings and limits: New patients shared fewer public clonotypes (roughly 1,000) than persistent patients did (roughly 2,500). Gene preferences differed: TRBV28, TRBJ1-2, TRBJ2-5 in persistent cases.

With iRepertoire HTBI primers and Arm-PCR of CDR3 regions, TCR beta libraries were built. TCRdb re-analysed the multiplex PCR reads in MiXCR, keeping a single row per CDR3 protein. The data hold 400,000 to 500,000 distinct CDR3 sequences, with around 15% observed a single time. Noted time point: newly diagnosed GD, antithyroid drugs for less than 3 months. Researchers made the TCR library from RNA that was extracted from PBMCs. This clonotype was observed at least ten times. Antigen unknown. This CDR3 comprises 14 residues. The ends were cut back, 5 bases at V and 3 bases at J, with 13 bases in the middle. Germline lookup yields CDR1 MNHEY and CDR2 SMNVEV (reference sequence). These records were also assigned to another study, of T cells in Graves' hyperthyroidism and ophthalmopathy.

The receptor was derived from a woman aged 30 to 39 with Graves disease. Sample: peripheral blood mononuclear cells (PBMCs), taken at new diagnosis, from a patient treated with antithyroid drugs. The chain employs TRBV27 and TRBJ1-2, with no clear D. CDR3 sequence: CASSTYSADYGYTF. As DNA, the CDR3 is TGTGCCAGCAGTACTTACAGCGCAGACTATGGCTACACCTTC.